This T cell receptor (beta chain) was retrieved from a study of T cell responses to AZD1222 COVID-19 vaccine. The length of the CDR3 is 16 residues. Deletions cut 1 base from V and 2 bases from J, with 14 bases between. The germline V gene has CDR1 SEHNR and CDR2 FQNEAQ (reference sequence). Data came from immunoSEQ multiplex PCR; TCRdb stores just in-frame clones and leaves some out. The sample yields 95,000 to 150,000 clones, roughly 90% seen once. This clone was seen only a few times. Its cognate antigen is unknown. Findings of the study overall: It was only after the peak T cell response that any repertoires were sampled.

This chain joins TRBV7-9 and TRBJ1-1; D might be TRBD1 (6 bases). The source of this sequence is an adult in good health. Source: peripheral blood, taken on day 0 of AZD1222 vaccination. CDR3 nucleotide sequence: TGTGCCAGCAGCTTAGAAGGCCGGGGGCCTAACACTGAAGCTTTCTTT. Its protein product is CASSLEGRGPNTEAFF.